This T cell receptor beta chain was profiled in a study of OX40 agonist ivuxolimab in advanced cancers. Background on the study: Patients received intravenous ivuxolimab every 2 weeks at 0.01 to 10 mg/kg.

Repertoires were generated with immunoSEQ multiplex PCR, while TCRdb's copy carries only in-frame clones and drops some. The sample yields tens of thousands of clones, roughly four fifths seen once. Concerning this clone: The antigen is undetermined.

CDR3 length: 14 amino acids. The germline V gene encodes CDR1 MNHEY and CDR2 SVGAGI. The germline V and J ends were trimmed by 6 bases and 1 base, with 9 bases remaining between them. Study-level results: Dose levels from 0.1 to 3.0 mg/kg saw CD4+ and CD8+ blood T cells expand clonally by week 6. The work left the antigen specificity of expanded peripheral T cells undetermined.

Autoimmune disease history or systemic immunosuppression excluded patients. Sample: CD4+ or CD8+ T cells sorted from blood, taken in a trial of the OX40 agonist ivuxolimab. The genes are TRBV6-5 and TRBJ1-4; TRBD1 might be the D (5 bases). The clonotype originates from an adult with an advanced solid tumor such as melanoma, head and neck, liver or kidney cancer. CDR3 nucleotides: TGTGCCAGCAGACCAGGGATAACTAATGAAAAACTGTTTTTT. It codes for CASRPGITNEKLFF.